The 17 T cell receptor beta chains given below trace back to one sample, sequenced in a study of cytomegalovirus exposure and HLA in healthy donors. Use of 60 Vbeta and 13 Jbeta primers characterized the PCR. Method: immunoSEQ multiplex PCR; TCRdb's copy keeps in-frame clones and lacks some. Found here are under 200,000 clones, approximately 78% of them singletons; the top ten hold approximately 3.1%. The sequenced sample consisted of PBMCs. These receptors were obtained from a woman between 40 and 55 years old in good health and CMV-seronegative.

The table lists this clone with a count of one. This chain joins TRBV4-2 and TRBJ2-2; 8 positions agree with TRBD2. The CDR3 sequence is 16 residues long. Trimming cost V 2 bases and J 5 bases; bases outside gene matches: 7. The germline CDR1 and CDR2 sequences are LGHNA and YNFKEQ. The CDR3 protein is CASSQPGGGRTGELFF. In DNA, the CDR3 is TGTGCCAGCAGCCAACCCGGCGGGGGGCGTACCGGGGAGCTGTTTTTT.

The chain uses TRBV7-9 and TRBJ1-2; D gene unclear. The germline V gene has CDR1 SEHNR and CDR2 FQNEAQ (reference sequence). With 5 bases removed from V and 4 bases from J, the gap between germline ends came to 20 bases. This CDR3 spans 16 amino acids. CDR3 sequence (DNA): TGTGCCAGCAGCCAAGAATACGAAGGCGGTGGCTATGGCTACACCTTC. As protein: CASSQEYEGGGYGYTF.

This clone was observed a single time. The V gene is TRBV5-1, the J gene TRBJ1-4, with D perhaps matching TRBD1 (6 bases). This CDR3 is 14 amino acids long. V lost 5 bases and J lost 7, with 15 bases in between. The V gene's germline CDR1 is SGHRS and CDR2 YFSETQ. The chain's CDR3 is CASRFDRIGEKLFF. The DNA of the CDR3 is TGCGCCAGCAGATTCGACAGGATCGGTGAAAAACTGTTTTTT.

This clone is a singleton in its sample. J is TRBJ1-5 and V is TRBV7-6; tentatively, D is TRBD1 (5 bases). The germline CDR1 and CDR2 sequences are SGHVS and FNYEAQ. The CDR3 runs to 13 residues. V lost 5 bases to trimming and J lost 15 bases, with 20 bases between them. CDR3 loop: CASSPRRGDSRHF. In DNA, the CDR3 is TGTGCCAGCAGCCCCCGACGGGGGGACTCCCGGCATTTT. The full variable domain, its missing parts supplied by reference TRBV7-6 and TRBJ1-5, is GAGVSQSPRYKVTKRGQDVALRCDPISGHVSLYWYRQALGQGPEFLTYFNYEAQQDKSGLPNDRFSAERPEGSISTLTIQRTEQRDSAMYRCASSPRRGDSRHFGDGTRLSIL.

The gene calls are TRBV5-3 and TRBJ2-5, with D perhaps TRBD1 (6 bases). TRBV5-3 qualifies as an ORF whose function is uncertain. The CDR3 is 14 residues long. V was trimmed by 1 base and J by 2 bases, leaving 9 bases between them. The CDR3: CARSLIRGQETQYF. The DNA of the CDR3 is TGTGCCAGAAGCTTGATTAGGGGGCAAGAGACCCAGTACTTC.

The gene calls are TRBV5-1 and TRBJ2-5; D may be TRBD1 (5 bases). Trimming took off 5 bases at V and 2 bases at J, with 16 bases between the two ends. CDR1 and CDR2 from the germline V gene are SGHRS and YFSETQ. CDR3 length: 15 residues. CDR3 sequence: CASRSRWGEQETQYF. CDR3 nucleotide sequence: TGCGCCAGCAGGTCCCGCTGGGGCGAGCAAGAGACCCAGTACTTC.

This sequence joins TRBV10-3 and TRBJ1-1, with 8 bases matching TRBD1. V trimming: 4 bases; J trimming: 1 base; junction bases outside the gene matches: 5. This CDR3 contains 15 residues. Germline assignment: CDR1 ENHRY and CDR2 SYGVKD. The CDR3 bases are TGTGCCATCAGTGCCGGACAGGGCAAGAACACTGAAGCTTTCTTT. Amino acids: CAISAGQGKNTEAFF.

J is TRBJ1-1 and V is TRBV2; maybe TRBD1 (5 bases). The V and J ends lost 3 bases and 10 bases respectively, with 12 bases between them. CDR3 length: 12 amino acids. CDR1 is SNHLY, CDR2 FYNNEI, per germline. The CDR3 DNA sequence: TGTGCCAGCAGTGATGTAGGCCAGGGAGCTTTCTTT. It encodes CASSDVGQGAFF.

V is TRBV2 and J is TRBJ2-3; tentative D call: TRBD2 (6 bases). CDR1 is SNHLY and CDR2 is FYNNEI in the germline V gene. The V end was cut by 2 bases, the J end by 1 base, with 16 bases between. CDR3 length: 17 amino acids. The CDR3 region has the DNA TGTGCCAGCAGTGAAAAGGGCGGCGGGGTGCGCACAGATACGCAGTATTTT. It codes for CASSEKGGGVRTDTQYF.

The CDR3 reads CASSLKVRGFSYEQYF. In nucleotides, the CDR3 is TGTGCCAGCAGCTTGAAGGTTCGGGGTTTCTCCTACGAGCAGTACTTC. This chain links TRBV5-4 with TRBJ2-7; a weak D match, TRBD2 (5 bases). Looked up from germline, CDR1 is SGHNT and CDR2 is YYREEE (reference sequence). CDR3 length equals 16 residues. V dropped 1 base and J dropped 0 bases, with 14 bases sitting between them.

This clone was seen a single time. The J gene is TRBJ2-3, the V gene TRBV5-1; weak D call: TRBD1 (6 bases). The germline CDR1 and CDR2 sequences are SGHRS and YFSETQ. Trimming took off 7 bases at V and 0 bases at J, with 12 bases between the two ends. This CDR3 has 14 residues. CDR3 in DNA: TGCGCCAGCTTCCTGGGACAAAGCACAGATACGCAGTATTTT. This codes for CASFLGQSTDTQYF.

CDR3 protein: CASSVGTAEYNYGYTF. Written as DNA, the CDR3 is TGCGCCAGCAGCGTCGGGACAGCAGAATATAACTATGGCTACACCTTC. The gene calls are TRBV5-1 and TRBJ1-2; TRBD1 matches 7 bases. J lost 1 base, V lost 4 bases, and 10 bases had no gene match. The CDR3 loop spans 16 amino acids. The germline gives CDR1 SGHRS, CDR2 YFSETQ.

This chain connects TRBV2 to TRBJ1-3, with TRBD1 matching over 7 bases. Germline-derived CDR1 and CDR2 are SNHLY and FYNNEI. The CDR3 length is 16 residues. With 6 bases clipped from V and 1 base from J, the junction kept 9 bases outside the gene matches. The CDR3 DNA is TGTGCCAGCAGCGACAGGGACGTAAATTCTGGAAACACCATATATTTT. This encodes CASSDRDVNSGNTIYF.

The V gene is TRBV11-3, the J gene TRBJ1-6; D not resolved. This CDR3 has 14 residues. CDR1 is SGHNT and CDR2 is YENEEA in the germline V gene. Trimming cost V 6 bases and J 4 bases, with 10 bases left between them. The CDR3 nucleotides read TGTGCCAGCAGACCCAGGATGTATAATTCACCCCTCCACTTT. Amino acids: CASRPRMYNSPLHF.

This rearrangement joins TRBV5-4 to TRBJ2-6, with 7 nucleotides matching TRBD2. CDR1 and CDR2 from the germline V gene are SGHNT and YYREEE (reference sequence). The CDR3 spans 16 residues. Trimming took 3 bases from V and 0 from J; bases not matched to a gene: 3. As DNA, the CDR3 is TGTGCCAGCAGCTCCGGGAGGAACTCTGGGGCCAACGTCCTGACTTTC. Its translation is CASSSGRNSGANVLTF. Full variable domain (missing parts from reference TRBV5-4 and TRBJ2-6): ETGVTQSPTHLIKTRGQQVTLRCSSQSGHNTVSWYQQALGQGPQFIFQYYREEENGRGNFPPRFSGLQFPNYSSELNVNALELDDSALYLCASSSGRNSGANVLTFGAGSRLTVL.

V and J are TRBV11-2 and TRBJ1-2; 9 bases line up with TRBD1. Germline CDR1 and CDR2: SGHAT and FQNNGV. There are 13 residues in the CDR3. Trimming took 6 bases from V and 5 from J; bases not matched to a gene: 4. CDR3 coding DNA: TGTGCCAGCAGTACCGGGACAGGGTATGGCTACACCTTC. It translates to CASSTGTGYGYTF.

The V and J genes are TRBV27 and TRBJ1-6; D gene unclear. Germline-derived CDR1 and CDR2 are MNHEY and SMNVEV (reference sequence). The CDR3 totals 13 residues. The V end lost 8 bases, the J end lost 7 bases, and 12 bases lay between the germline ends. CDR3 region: CASRQVLNSPLHF. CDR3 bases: TGTGCCAGCCGTCAGGTATTGAATTCACCCCTCCACTTT.